The clone carrying this T cell receptor beta chain showed up many times. Its antigen remains unknown. Amplification of TCR beta CDR3 regions used RNA as the template. When the TCR CDR3 underwent first-round RT-PCR, the HTBI primer set was used. TCRdb reanalysed the multiplex PCR reads using MiXCR and keeps one entry per CDR3 protein. Of a few hundred thousand distinct CDR3 sequences in the sample, less than 25% are singletons; the top ten hold about a quarter. CDR1 is MNHEY and CDR2 is SVGAGI in the germline V gene. Trimming removed 0 bases from V and 3 bases from J; junction bases left unmatched: 1. CDR3 size: 14 residues. These patients, aged 18 to 65, had recently diagnosed hyperthyroidism lasting under 2 months. The PBMCs had their origin in 10 ml of fresh peripheral blood. This entry belongs to a study of T cells in Graves' hyperthyroidism and ophthalmopathy. Study conclusions and caveats: Most expanded thyroid clonotypes above 0.001 recurred in blood. For ophthalmopathy, model prediction preceded onset by a median 6.5 months.

This rearrangement joins TRBV6-5 to TRBJ1-1; TRBD1 matches 7 bases. The TCR was taken from a man aged 18 to 30 with Graves' hyperthyroidism. Input material: blood. The CDR3 sequence is CASSYSQGDTEAFF. In nucleotides, the CDR3 is TGTGCCAGCAGTTACTCCCAGGGGGACACTGAAGCTTTCTTT.